The rows below give T cell receptor beta chains drawn from one sample of a study of T cells in Graves' hyperthyroidism and ophthalmopathy. TCRdb redid the calling of the multiplex PCR reads with MiXCR, one entry per CDR3 protein. This table has approximately 600,000 distinct CDR3 sequences, around 20% appearing once. The sample consisted of blood. The source is a man aged 25 to 45 with Graves' ophthalmopathy. CDR3s include the opening cysteine and the closing phenylalanine or tryptophan. The D gene is left open where the match is weak. Size is stated for part of the rows, as once, few or many counts, or as a class when the clone is expanded.

clone_size,j_call,d_call,v_call,cdr3_nt,cdr3_aa
.,TRBJ1-2,.,TRBV6-1,TGTGCCAGCAGTGAATTTGAGATTAACTATGGCTACACCTTC,CASSEFEINYGYTF
.,TRBJ1-2,.,TRBV12-3/TRBV12-4,TGTGCCAGCAGTTACCCTGACAGGAACTATGGCTACACCTTC,CASSYPDRNYGYTF
few,TRBJ2-3,TRBD2,TRBV7-2,TGTGCCAGCAGCTCTTATAGCGGGATGGTCACAGATACGCAGTATTTT,CASSSYSGMVTDTQYF
many,TRBJ2-5,.,TRBV7-2,TGTGCCAGCAGCTACGGAGGGTCCTCGAGAGAGACCCAGTACTTC,CASSYGGSSRETQYF
few,TRBJ2-5,TRBD2,TRBV7-8,TGTGCCAGCATCAGACTAGCGGGAGTTTGGGAGACCCAGTACTTC,CASIRLAGVWETQYF
.,TRBJ2-1,TRBD2,TRBV6-2/TRBV6-3,TGTGCCAGCACAGACAGGGGGGGACTAGCGGGAGGGCCCTCATACAATGAGCAGTTCTTC,CASTDRGGLAGGPSYNEQFF
many,TRBJ1-5,.,TRBV20-1,TGCAGTGCTAGACGCGACAGACATAGCAATCAGCCCCAGCATTTT,CSARRDRHSNQPQHF
few,TRBJ2-3,.,TRBV7-9,TGTGCCAGCAGCTTAGCCCCGAATAGCTGGGGGGTGGCAGATACGCAGTATTTT,CASSLAPNSWGVADTQYF
.,TRBJ2-1,TRBD2,TRBV5-1,TGCGCCAGCAGCTGGAAGCGGGAAACCAACAATGAGCAGTTCTTC,CASSWKRETNNEQFF
many,TRBJ2-3,.,TRBV28,TGTGCCAGCAGTTTATCCGGCGGGTCAGATACGCAGTATTTT,CASSLSGGSDTQYF
few,TRBJ2-7,.,TRBV6-1,TGTACCAGCAGGCACTTAGTAACAGCCTACGAGCAGTACTTC,CTSRHLVTAYEQYF
many,TRBJ2-4,.,TRBV11-2,TGTGCCAGCAGGGACCGGGGGACCAAAAACATTCAGTACTTC,CASRDRGTKNIQYF
few,TRBJ2-2,.,TRBV5-1,TGCGCCAGCAGCTTGGGATGGGAGACCGGGGAGCTGTTTTTT,CASSLGWETGELFF
.,TRBJ1-5,.,TRBV7-2,TGTGCCAGCAGCTTAGGGGCCGCCCAGCCCCAGCATTTT,CASSLGAAQPQHF
many,TRBJ2-3,TRBD2,TRBV6-1,TGTGCCAGCATAGGAGCGGGAGGGATGAATACGCAGTATTTT,CASIGAGGMNTQYF
few,TRBJ2-1,.,TRBV7-2,TGTGCCAGCAGCTTAGCTAGCGGAGCCAGCAATGAGCAGTTCTTC,CASSLASGASNEQFF
many,TRBJ2-1,.,TRBV11-3,TGTGCCAGCAGCTTGGACACAGGGTTTGAGCAGTTCTTC,CASSLDTGFEQFF
.,TRBJ2-1,TRBD2,TRBV3-1,TGTGCCAGCAGCCGGACTAGCGGGAGGGCCGTCTACAACGAGCAGTTCTTC,CASSRTSGRAVYNEQFF
.,TRBJ2-2,TRBD2,TRBV4-1,TGCGCCAGCAGCCTTGGGACTAGGCGCACCGGGGAGCTGTTTTTT,CASSLGTRRTGELFF
few,TRBJ1-5,.,TRBV10-3,TGTGCCATCAAGTCGGGTAGCAATCAGCCCCAGCATTTT,CAIKSGSNQPQHF
few,TRBJ2-1,TRBD2,TRBV11-2,TGTGCCAGCAGCTTCTCAGCGGGAGTGGGCAATGAGCAGTTCTTC,CASSFSAGVGNEQFF
few,TRBJ1-5,.,TRBV5-5,TGTGCCAGCAGCCGGTTCGGGGGAATTGATCAGCCCCAGCATTTT,CASSRFGGIDQPQHF
few,TRBJ2-7,.,TRBV12-3/TRBV12-4,TGTGCCAGCAGGCGTACAGGTGGGGGCTCCTACGAGCAGTACTTC,CASRRTGGGSYEQYF
many,TRBJ1-2,.,TRBV12-3/TRBV12-4,TGTGCCAGCAGCCCCAGTAAGGGTTATGGCTACACCTTC,CASSPSKGYGYTF
few,TRBJ2-7,.,TRBV16,TGTGCCAGCAGCCGCATCGGGTCGAACTACGAGCAGTACTTC,CASSRIGSNYEQYF
few,TRBJ2-5,.,TRBV20-1,TGCAGTGCTTATACAGGGTTCCAAGAGACCCAGTACTTC,CSAYTGFQETQYF
.,TRBJ2-3,TRBD2,TRBV12-3/TRBV12-4,TGTGCCAGCAGTTTAACGTCAGCGGGAGGGCCATTAGCAGATACGCAGTATTTT,CASSLTSAGGPLADTQYF
few,TRBJ2-7,TRBD2,TRBV20-1,TGCAGTGCTAGAGAGAGGGACTACCTCTACGAGCAGTACTTC,CSARERDYLYEQYF
many,TRBJ1-2,.,TRBV12-3/TRBV12-4,TGTGCCAGCAAATCCCGGGATAACTATGGCTACACCTTC,CASKSRDNYGYTF
many,TRBJ2-1,TRBD2,TRBV6-1,TGTGCCAGCAGTTATAGACTAGCGGGGGGACACGATGAGCAGTTCTTC,CASSYRLAGGHDEQFF
.,TRBJ2-5,TRBD1,TRBV7-9,TGTGCCAGCAGCCTCTCGGACAGGGGGTTTTTAGAGACCCAGTACTTC,CASSLSDRGFLETQYF
many,TRBJ2-3,TRBD1,TRBV27,TGTGCCAGCAGCCTAGGGACAGGGGGCAAAAGCGGCACAGATACGCAGTATTTT,CASSLGTGGKSGTDTQYF
.,TRBJ1-2,.,TRBV30,TGTGCCTGGAGTACCGGGACCGTGAACTATGGCTACACCTTC,CAWSTGTVNYGYTF
few,TRBJ1-4,.,TRBV5-6,TGTGCCAGCAGCTTAGGGGTTGAAAAACTGTTTTTT,CASSLGVEKLFF
many,TRBJ2-5,.,TRBV28,TGTGCCAGCAGTTTAGGCGAAGGGGGTCGGGAGACCCAGTACTTC,CASSLGEGGRETQYF
few,TRBJ2-1,.,TRBV12-5,TGTGCTAGTGGTTCCCGCTCCGGACAGAAGAAGCACAATGAGCAGTTCTTC,CASGSRSGQKKHNEQFF
.,TRBJ2-7,.,TRBV28,TGTGCCAGCAGTGAACCGAAGGGTTCGGACTACGAGCAGTACTTC,CASSEPKGSDYEQYF